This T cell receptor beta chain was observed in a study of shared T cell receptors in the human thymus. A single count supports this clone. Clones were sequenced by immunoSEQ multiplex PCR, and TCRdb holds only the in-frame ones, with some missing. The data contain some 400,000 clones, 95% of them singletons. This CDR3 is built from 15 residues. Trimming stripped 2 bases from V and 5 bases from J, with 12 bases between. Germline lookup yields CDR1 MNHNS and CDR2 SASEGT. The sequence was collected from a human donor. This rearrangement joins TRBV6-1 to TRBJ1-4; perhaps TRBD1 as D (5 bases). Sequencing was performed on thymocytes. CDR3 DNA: TGTGCCAGCAGTGAAAAGGCAGGGAGGAATGAAAAACTGTTTTTT. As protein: CASSEKAGRNEKLFF.